What follows describes a single TCR beta chain. This sample stems from a study of cytomegalovirus exposure and HLA in healthy donors. Amplification used 60 Vbeta primers and 13 Jbeta primers. Sequencing was performed with immunoSEQ multiplex PCR; in TCRdb, only in-frame clones are kept and a portion is missing. The sample includes tens of thousands of clones. CDR1 is MNHNY and CDR2 is SVGAGI in the germline V gene (reference sequence). V trimming: 4 bases; J trimming: 4 bases; junction bases outside the gene matches: 7. The CDR3 sequence is 16 residues long. The genes are TRBV6-6 and TRBJ1-5; 10 bases line up with TRBD1. This receptor was identified in a woman aged 25 to 39 in good health and CMV-seronegative. The material sequenced was PBMCs. CDR3 region: CASSLSGTGVNQPQHF. The CDR3, as DNA: TGTGCCAGCAGTTTGTCCGGGACAGGGGTTAATCAGCCCCAGCATTTT.